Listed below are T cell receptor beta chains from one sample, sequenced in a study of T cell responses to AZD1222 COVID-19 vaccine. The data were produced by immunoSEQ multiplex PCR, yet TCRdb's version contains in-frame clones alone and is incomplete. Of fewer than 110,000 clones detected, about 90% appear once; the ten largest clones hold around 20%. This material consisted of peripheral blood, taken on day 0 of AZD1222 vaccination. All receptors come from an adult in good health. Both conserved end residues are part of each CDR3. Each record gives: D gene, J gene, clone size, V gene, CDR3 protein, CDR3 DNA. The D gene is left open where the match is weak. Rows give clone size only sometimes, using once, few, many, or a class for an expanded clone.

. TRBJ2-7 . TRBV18 CASGKDSAQNEQYF TGTGCCAGCGGAAAGGACAGCGCCCAAAACGAGCAGTACTTC
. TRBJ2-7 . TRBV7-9 CASTLSQGNEQYF TGTGCCAGCACCCTATCGCAGGGGAACGAGCAGTACTTC
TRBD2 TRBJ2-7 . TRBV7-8 CASTGTAIAGGGYEQYF TGTGCCAGCACCGGGACAGCGATAGCGGGGGGGGGCTACGAGCAGTACTTC
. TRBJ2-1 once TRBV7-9 CASSHYGYNEQFF TGTGCCAGCAGCCATTACGGCTACAATGAGCAGTTCTTC
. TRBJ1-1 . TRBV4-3 CASSQDLGSTEAFF TGCGCCAGCAGCCAAGATTTGGGGAGCACTGAAGCTTTCTTT
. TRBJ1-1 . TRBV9 CASSVQGTNTEAFF TGTGCCAGCAGCGTACAGGGGACGAACACTGAAGCTTTCTTT
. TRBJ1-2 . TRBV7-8 CASSLARGEYGYTF TGTGCCAGCAGCTTAGCCAGAGGGGAATATGGCTACACCTTC
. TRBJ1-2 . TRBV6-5 CASMTLGLGYGYTF TGTGCCAGCATGACCTTAGGGTTGGGCTATGGCTACACCTTC
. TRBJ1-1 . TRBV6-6 CASSYVMTVNTEAFF TGTGCCAGCAGTTACGTGATGACAGTGAACACTGAAGCTTTCTTT
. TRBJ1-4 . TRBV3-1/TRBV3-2 CASSPSGVLGEKLFF TGTGCCAGCAGTCCCTCCGGGGTCCTCGGTGAAAAACTGTTTTTT
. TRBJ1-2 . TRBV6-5 CASSYSGSTYGYTF TGTGCCAGCAGTTACTCGGGGAGTACTTATGGCTACACCTTC
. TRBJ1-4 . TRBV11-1 CASSKGLNEKLFF TGTGCCAGCAGCAAAGGGCTTAATGAAAAACTGTTTTTT
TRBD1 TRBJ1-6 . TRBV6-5 CASSYVGQGVISPLHF TGTGCCAGCAGTTACGTAGGACAGGGTGTAATTTCACCCCTCCACTTT
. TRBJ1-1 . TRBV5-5 CASSLTQLMNTEAFF TGTGCCAGCAGCTTGACACAGCTCATGAACACTGAAGCTTTCTTT
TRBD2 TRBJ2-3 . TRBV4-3 CASSQNFLLAGGRTDTQYF TGCGCCAGCAGCCAAAATTTTCTTCTAGCGGGAGGACGCACAGATACGCAGTATTTT
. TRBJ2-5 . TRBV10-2 CASTQVQETQYF TGCGCCAGCACGCAGGTGCAAGAGACCCAGTACTTC
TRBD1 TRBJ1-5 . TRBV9 CASSGPGAGGDGQPQHF TGTGCCAGCAGCGGACCTGGGGCAGGGGGCGACGGTCAGCCCCAGCATTTT
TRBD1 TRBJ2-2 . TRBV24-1 CATSDPGTGHGELFF TGTGCCACCAGTGATCCAGGGACAGGGCACGGGGAGCTGTTTTTT